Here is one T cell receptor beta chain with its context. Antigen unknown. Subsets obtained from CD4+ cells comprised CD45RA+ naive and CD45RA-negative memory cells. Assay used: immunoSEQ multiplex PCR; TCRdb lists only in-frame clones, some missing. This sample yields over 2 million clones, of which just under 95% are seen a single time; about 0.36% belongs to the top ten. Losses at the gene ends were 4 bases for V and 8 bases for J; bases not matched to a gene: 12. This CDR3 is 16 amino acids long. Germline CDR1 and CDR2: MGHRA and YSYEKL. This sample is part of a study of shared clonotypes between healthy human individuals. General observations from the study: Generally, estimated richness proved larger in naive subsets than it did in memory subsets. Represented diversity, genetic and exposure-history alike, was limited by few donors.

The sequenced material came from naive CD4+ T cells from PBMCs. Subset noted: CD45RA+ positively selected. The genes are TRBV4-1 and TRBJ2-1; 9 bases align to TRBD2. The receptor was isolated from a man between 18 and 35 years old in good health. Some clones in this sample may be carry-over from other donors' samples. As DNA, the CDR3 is TGCGCCAGCAGCCCCCGCGGGAGCGGGAGGATCTATGAGCAGTTCTTC. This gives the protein CASSPRGSGRIYEQFF.